This TCR beta chain was documented in a study of T cells in narcolepsy. Study-level information: Enrolled donors included narcolepsy type 1 or type 2 patients and healthy controls. Whole-study results and caveats: Blood of same and different patients, but not healthy controls, reportedly held recurring autoreactive clonotypes. HCRT-specific and TRIB2-specific autoreactive clonotypes appeared among same-patient CSF and blood CD4+ clonotypes. Autoreactive clone sequences were missing from some blood memory CD4+ repertoires.

About this clone itself: Its antigen remains unidentified.

Measured with immunoSEQ multiplex PCR; TCRdb has only the in-frame clones, and not every one. This table has about 32,000 clones, about 85% appearing once. The CDR3 totals 16 residues. The V and J ends lost 0 bases and 2 bases respectively, with 15 bases between them. CDR1 and CDR2 (germline): SGHRS, YFSETQ. The TCR sequence derives from a human donor with narcolepsy. The chain is built from TRBV5-1 and TRBJ2-7; no definite D call. The sample consisted of CD45RA- memory CD4+ T cells from PBMCs. The CDR3 here is CASSLVSGSAAYEQYF. The DNA for the CDR3 is TGCGCCAGCAGCTTGGTGTCGGGTTCAGCTGCCTACGAGCAGTACTTC. Full variable domain (outside the CDR3, taken from reference TRBV5-1 and TRBJ2-7): KAGVTQTPRYLIKTRGQQVTLSCSPISGHRSVSWYQQTPGQGLQFLFEYFSETQRNKGNFPGRFSGRQFSNSRSEMNVSTLELGDSALYLCASSLVSGSAAYEQYFGPGTRLTVT.